A single sample is the source of the 22 T cell receptor beta chains below, sequenced in a study of Graves' ophthalmopathy and Graves' hyperthyroidism. The TCR beta CDR3 regions underwent amplification from RNA transcripts. HTBI-primed RT-PCR formed the first round, and a multiplex PCR formed the second. In TCRdb, the multiplex PCR reads were re-called with MiXCR into one record per CDR3 protein. In the table there are 400,000 or so distinct CDR3 sequences, 15% to 19% of which are singletons. The sample consisted of peripheral blood. The receptors stem from a young woman with stable Graves' hyperthyroidism.

There are many counts of this clonotype. The V and J genes are TRBV6-1 and TRBJ2-7; D remains unclear. Germline assignment: CDR1 MNHNS and CDR2 SASEGT. Between the trimmed V and J ends, which lost 6 bases and 3 bases, there was a span of 9 bases. CDR3 size: 12 residues. This CDR3 is CASRRPGYEQYF. Here the CDR3 DNA reads TGTGCCAGCAGACGACCGGGCTACGAGCAGTACTTC.

The sample holds many counts of this clonotype. This chain uses TRBV9 with TRBJ2-5, with a weak D call TRBD1 (5 bases). The CDR3 spans 15 residues. Trimming removed 0 bases from V and 4 bases from J, with 13 bases in between. Germline V gives CDR1 SGDLS, CDR2 YYNGEE. CDR3 DNA sequence: TGTGCCAGCAGCGTAGAATCCAGGGTAGGAGAGACCCAGTACTTC. It specifies CASSVESRVGETQYF.

V and J are TRBV12-3 or TRBV12-4 and TRBJ1-2, with 8 bases that match TRBD1. V was pared by 5 bases and J by 8 bases, with 10 bases of the junction left unmatched. The CDR3 sequence is 14 residues long. The CDR3 sequence is CASSPPRDRLGYTF. The CDR3 region has the DNA TGTGCCAGCAGTCCCCCCCGGGACAGGCTCGGCTACACCTTC.

This clonotype was counted at least ten times. The V and J genes are TRBV24-1 and TRBJ2-7, with a possible D match to TRBD2 (5 bases). CDR1 KGHDR and CDR2 SFDVKD come from the germline V gene. Trimming cost V 4 bases and J 1 base, with 10 bases left between them. There are 14 residues in the CDR3. This CDR3 is CATSDRTGSYEQYF. CDR3 DNA: TGTGCCACCAGTGACAGGACTGGTTCCTACGAGCAGTACTTC.

This clonotype was observed many times. The chain couples TRBV19 to TRBJ1-5; possible D gene TRBD1, 5 bases. V lost 5 bases to trimming and J lost 1 base, with 15 bases between them. CDR3 size: 16 residues. Germline-derived CDR1 and CDR2 are LNHDA and SQIVND (reference sequence). The CDR3 DNA sequence: TGTGCCAGTAGTGGAGAGGGTTGGGGGAGCAATCAGCCCCAGCATTTT. It encodes CASSGEGWGSNQPQHF.

The chain has TRBV28 and TRBJ1-6; 9 nucleotides line up with TRBD1. The CDR3 totals 16 residues. Germline V gene data show CDR1 as MDHEN and CDR2 as SYDVKM. The trim removed 7 bases at V and 2 bases at J, leaving 6 bases unmatched. The CDR3 spells CASTKQGAAYNSPLHF. CDR3 coding DNA: TGTGCCAGCACGAAACAGGGGGCCGCCTATAATTCACCCCTCCACTTT.

For this clonotype: One base away lies a much larger clone, so this may be a sequencing read error. This chain connects TRBV27 to TRBJ1-1; 10 bases align to TRBD1. The germline V gene encodes CDR1 MNHEY and CDR2 SMNVEV (reference sequence). J was trimmed by 6 bases and V by 9 bases; bases with no gene match: 13. The CDR3 is 15 residues long. CDR3 residues: CASKGTGEKYAEAFF. The CDR3, as DNA: TGTGCCAGTAAAGGGACAGGGGAGAAGTACGCTGAAGCTTTCTTT.

This clonotype occurred many times. The rearrangement uses TRBV6-1 and TRBJ1-1; D not resolved. The CDR3 has 12 residues. CDR1 MNHNS and CDR2 SASEGT come from the germline V gene. Trimming stripped 3 bases from V and 6 bases from J, with 8 bases between. Here the CDR3 reads CASSEPAAEAFF. The CDR3 nucleotides read TGTGCCAGCAGTGAGCCAGCCGCTGAAGCTTTCTTT.

This chain connects TRBV6-2 or TRBV6-3 to TRBJ2-7; 9 nucleotides match TRBD2. The germline gives CDR1 MNHEY, CDR2 SVGEGT. The CDR3 consists of 15 residues. The junction had 16 bases not matched to a gene; V was cut back by 6 bases and J by 10 bases. The CDR3 is CASRPPAGGISDQYF. The CDR3 bases are TGTGCCAGCAGACCGCCAGCGGGGGGCATTAGCGATCAGTACTTC.

This clonotype has ten or more counts. The V and J genes are TRBV5-6 and TRBJ2-7, with 7 nucleotides matching TRBD1. CDR3 size: 15 residues. V shed 4 bases and J 0 bases; nucleotides not matched to a gene: 7. CDR1 is SGHDT, CDR2 YYEEEE, per germline. This CDR3 reads CASSAPGQPSYEQYF. The DNA for the CDR3 is TGTGCCAGCAGCGCTCCGGGACAGCCCTCCTACGAGCAGTACTTC.

The sample holds many counts of this clonotype. This sequence joins TRBV5-1 and TRBJ2-5; TRBD1 or TRBD2 may be the D gene (6 bases each). Germline CDR1 is SGHRS and CDR2 is YFSETQ. The V and J ends lost 1 base and 7 bases respectively, with 11 bases between them. The CDR3 length is 13 residues. The CDR3 loop reads CASSLPGGGTQYF. CDR3 bases: TGCGCCAGCAGCTTGCCAGGAGGGGGGACCCAGTACTTC.

Ten or more counts support this clonotype. The genes are TRBV6-5 and TRBJ1-1, with D unresolved. Germline V gene lookup returns CDR1 MNHEY and CDR2 SVGAGI. The CDR3 has 14 residues. The ends were cut back, 0 bases at V and 2 bases at J, with 7 bases in the middle. CDR3 DNA sequence: TGTGCCAGCAGTTACTCCGGGGATAACACTGAAGCTTTCTTT. This gives the protein CASSYSGDNTEAFF.

This clonotype appeared many times. The chain combines TRBV20-1 with TRBJ1-2, with D perhaps matching TRBD1 (5 bases). CDR1 is DFQATT and CDR2 is SNEGSKA in the germline V gene (reference sequence). V dropped 5 bases and J dropped 8 bases, with 15 bases sitting between them. The CDR3 spans 12 residues. The DNA of the CDR3 is TGCAGTGCTCCCAGGGAGATGGGAGGCTACACCTTC. Translated, it gives CSAPREMGGYTF.

This clonotype was found many times. A read error may be the cause here, since a much bigger clone is one base away. J is TRBJ1-1 and V is TRBV6-2 or TRBV6-3; 7 bases line up with TRBD1. The CDR3 spans 14 residues. Germline values: CDR1 MNHEY, CDR2 SVGEGT. CDR3 DNA sequence: TGTGCCAGCAGTAAACAGGGGCCGGACACTGGAGCTTTCTTT. Its protein product is CASSKQGPDTGAFF.

The chain carries TRBV4-2 and TRBJ1-1; 7 positions agree with TRBD1. This CDR3 is 14 amino acids long. The ends lost 0 bases at V and 6 bases at J; junction bases unmatched: 4. The germline V gene encodes CDR1 LGHNA and CDR2 YNFKEQ. CDR3 coding DNA: TGTGCCAGCAGCCAAGAAGCAGGGACAGCTGAAGCTTTCTTT. It specifies CASSQEAGTAEAFF.

The sample holds many counts of this clonotype. The V and J genes are TRBV7-2 and TRBJ2-7, with D maybe TRBD2 (5 bases). Germline V gives CDR1 SGHTA, CDR2 FQGNSA. There are 14 residues in the CDR3. V lost 2 bases to trimming and J lost 3 bases, with 11 bases between them. In DNA form, the CDR3 reads TGTGCCAGCAGCTTATCCGGGGAAGGCTACGAGCAGTACTTC. As protein: CASSLSGEGYEQYF.

This clonotype was counted ten times or more. The rearrangement uses TRBV7-2 and TRBJ2-7; D perhaps matches TRBD2 (7 bases). The germline gives CDR1 SGHTA, CDR2 FQGNSA. Trimming stripped 0 bases from V and 0 bases from J, with 12 bases between. The CDR3 runs 16 residues. CDR3 loop: CASSLAGGGSSYEQYF. The CDR3, as DNA: TGTGCCAGCAGCTTAGCGGGGGGCGGGAGCTCCTACGAGCAGTACTTC.

This clonotype has ten or more counts. The genes are TRBV20-1 and TRBJ1-2; D is undetermined. The V gene lost 6 bases and the J gene lost 0 bases, with 11 bases spanning the gap. The CDR3 totals 13 residues. Looked up from germline, CDR1 is DFQATT and CDR2 is SNEGSKA (reference sequence). DNA for the CDR3: TGCAGTGCCACCCCCCGAGCTAACTATGGCTACACCTTC. Amino acid sequence: CSATPRANYGYTF.

This clonotype has a count of ten or more. This chain's CDR3 is CSAPAGTRGEQYF. The CDR3 DNA reads as TGCAGTGCCCCCGCCGGGACACGGGGCGAGCAGTACTTC. The chain couples TRBV20-1 to TRBJ2-7; the D gene is possibly TRBD1 (6 bases). Germline V gene sequence: CDR1 DFQATT, CDR2 SNEGSKA (reference sequence). Between the trimmed V and J ends, which lost 6 bases and 6 bases, there was a span of 18 bases. The CDR3 has 13 amino acids.

J is TRBJ1-6 and V is TRBV9; D is ambiguous. The CDR3 covers 15 residues. Trimming shortened V by 4 bases and J by 6 bases, and 14 bases separated the two germline ends. Germline V CDR1 and CDR2: SGDLS, YYNGEE. Written as DNA, the CDR3 is TGTGCCAGCAGCAAAGACGGACGATTTAATTCACCCCTCCACTTT. It codes for CASSKDGRFNSPLHF. The whole variable domain, filled in from reference TRBV9 and TRBJ1-6, reads DSGVTQTPKHLITATGQRVTLRCSPRSGDLSVYWYQQSLDQGLQFLIQYYNGEERAKGNILERFSAQQFPDLHSELNLSSLELGDSALYFCASSKDGRFNSPLHFGNGTRLTVT.

The chain has TRBV6-1 and TRBJ1-2; D uncertain. This CDR3 region has 11 residues. V lost 6 bases, J lost 10 bases, and 12 bases lay in between. CDR1 and CDR2 (germline): MNHNS, SASEGT. The CDR3 reads CASRLQADYTF. CDR3 DNA: TGTGCCAGCAGACTTCAGGCCGACTACACCTTC.

This clonotype appeared many times. The V and J genes are TRBV24-1 and TRBJ1-5; D may be TRBD1 (5 bases). The germline gives CDR1 KGHDR, CDR2 SFDVKD. The CDR3 sequence is 16 residues long. V was pared by 2 bases and J by 2 bases, with 12 bases between. In DNA, the CDR3 is TGTGCCACCAGTGATTCCCGGGACCTACGCAATCAGCCCCAGCATTTT. Protein: CATSDSRDLRNQPQHF.